This T cell receptor beta chain was observed in a study of CD8 T cells in ankylosing spondylitis. Trimming removed 4 bases at V and 4 bases at J, with 20 bases between. The germline V gene encodes CDR1 SGHRS and CDR2 YFSETQ. The CDR3 spans 16 residues. TCRdb itself ran the 5' RACE reads through MiXCR, one entry per CDR3 protein. Found here are around 150,000 distinct CDR3 sequences, about 9.9% of them singletons; the top ten hold about 29%. This clonotype was observed at least ten times. Sequenced sample: blood, either unsorted or a sorted T cell fraction (not recorded which). The chain employs TRBV5-1 and TRBJ1-2, with a weak D call TRBD1 (6 bases). The clonotype was recovered from a male donor with ankylosing spondylitis or in good health (not recorded which). The CDR3 sequence: CASSPTQGSRSYGYTF. The DNA for the CDR3 is TGCGCCAGCAGCCCCACACAGGGTTCAAGGTCCTATGGCTACACCTTC.